The next 20 T cell receptor beta chains were all read from a single sample in a study of cytomegalovirus exposure and HLA in healthy donors. 13 Jbeta primers and 60 Vbeta primers were used for the PCR. Method: immunoSEQ multiplex PCR; TCRdb's copy keeps in-frame clones and lacks some. In the table there are around 100,000 clones, 60% to 85% of which are singletons. Sequenced: PBMCs. These TCRs come from a female donor in good health and CMV-seropositive.

The V gene is TRBV7-2, the J gene TRBJ1-2, with unresolved D. V was clipped by 1 base and J by 1 base, with 13 bases between them. Germline V gives CDR1 SGHTA, CDR2 FQGNSA. The CDR3 runs 16 residues. In nucleotides, the CDR3 is TGTGCCAGCAGCTTAGTAACAGTCCATATTAACTATGGCTACACCTTC. This encodes CASSLVTVHINYGYTF. The whole variable domain, filled in from reference TRBV7-2 and TRBJ1-2, reads GAGVSQSPSNKVTEKGKDVELRCDPISGHTALYWYRQSLGQGLEFLIYFQGNSAPDKSGLPSDRFSAERTGGSVSTLTIQRTQQEDSAVYLCASSLVTVHINYGYTFGSGTRLTVV.

This rearrangement joins TRBV29-1 to TRBJ1-1; D gene unclear. Germline CDR1 is SQVTM and CDR2 is ANQGSEA. The ends were cut back, 7 bases at V and 0 bases at J, with 3 bases in the middle. This CDR3 contains 10 residues. The CDR3 DNA is TGCAGCGCGGTGAACACTGAAGCTTTCTTT. As protein: CSAVNTEAFF. The full variable domain, completed using reference TRBV29-1 and TRBJ1-1, is SAVISQKPSRDICQRGTSLTIQCQVDSQVTMMFWYRQQPGQSLTLIATANQGSEATYESGFVIDKFPISRPNLTFSTLTVSNMSPEDSSIYLCSAVNTEAFFGQGTRLTVV.

The V gene is TRBV30, the J gene TRBJ2-7, with 10 positions matching TRBD2. This CDR3 is 14 amino acids long. Looked up from germline, CDR1 is GTSNPN and CDR2 is SVGIG (reference sequence). With V trimmed by 5 bases and J by 3 bases, 7 bases remained unmatched. CDR3: CAWAKASGSYEQYF. DNA for the CDR3: TGTGCCTGGGCCAAGGCTAGCGGGAGCTACGAGCAGTACTTC.

This chain links TRBV18 with TRBJ2-7; 7 bases agree with TRBD1. Germline assignment: CDR1 KGHSH and CDR2 LQKENI. This CDR3 contains 17 residues. V trimming: 6 bases; J trimming: 0 bases; junction bases outside the gene matches: 14. CDR3 residues: CASSPSLGGESSYEQYF. As DNA, the CDR3 is TGTGCCAGCTCTCCCAGTTTAGGGGGCGAAAGCTCCTACGAGCAGTACTTC. The complete variable domain, with remaining parts taken from reference TRBV18 and TRBJ2-7, reads NAGVMQNPRHLVRRRGQEARLRCSPMKGHSHVYWYRQLPEEGLKFMVYLQKENIIDESGMPKERFSAEFPKEGPSILRIQQVVRGDSAAYFCASSPSLGGESSYEQYFGPGTRLTVT.

V gene TRBV7-2 combines with J gene TRBJ2-7, with 7 bases that match TRBD2. CDR1 and CDR2 from the germline V gene are SGHTA and FQGNSA. The CDR3 sequence is 14 residues long. V dropped 7 bases and J dropped 3; count of bases not matched to a gene: 9. This CDR3 is CASTITSGGYEQYF. The CDR3 region has the DNA TGTGCCAGCACCATCACCTCGGGGGGCTACGAGCAGTACTTC.

CDR3 in amino acids: CSAGQINGYTF. The CDR3 region has the DNA TGCAGCGCCGGACAGATTAATGGCTACACCTTC. The chain has TRBV29-1 and TRBJ1-2, with a tentative D call TRBD1 (6 bases). CDR1 is SQVTM and CDR2 is ANQGSEA in the germline V gene. V was trimmed by 7 bases and J by 6 bases, leaving 12 bases between them. The CDR3 length is 11 residues.

The rearrangement joins TRBV4-2 to TRBJ2-1; D unresolved. Germline V gives CDR1 LGHNA, CDR2 YNFKEQ. The CDR3 has 13 residues. V was cut by 4 bases and J by 3 bases, with 7 bases left in between. CDR3 coding DNA: TGTGCCAGCAGCCTTATAGTCTACAATGAGCAGTTCTTC. Encoded protein: CASSLIVYNEQFF.

The chain combines TRBV30 with TRBJ2-7, with 7 bases matching TRBD1. J was trimmed by 4 bases and V by 1 base; bases with no gene match: 7. Germline values: CDR1 GTSNPN, CDR2 SVGIG (reference sequence). The CDR3 loop spans 14 amino acids. The CDR3 sequence is CAWSAGTVRYEQYF. In DNA form, the CDR3 reads TGTGCCTGGAGTGCGGGGACAGTCAGATACGAGCAGTACTTC.

The chain combines TRBV30 with TRBJ2-3; 7 bases align to TRBD2. Germline V CDR1 and CDR2: GTSNPN, SVGIG (reference sequence). CDR3 length equals 14 residues. Losses at the gene ends were 2 bases for V and 5 bases for J; bases not matched to a gene: 7. CDR3 in amino acids: CAWSNGLVIDTQYF. CDR3 DNA: TGTGCCTGGAGTAACGGACTAGTTATAGATACGCAGTATTTT.

This chain uses TRBV14 with TRBJ2-7; D gene unclear. In germline, CDR1 is SGHDN, CDR2 FVKESK. The CDR3 spans 12 residues. Trimming took off 1 base at V and 6 bases at J, with 7 bases between the two ends. The CDR3 spells CASSQVRSEQYF. The CDR3 coding sequence is TGTGCCAGCAGCCAAGTGAGAAGCGAGCAGTACTTC.

The CDR3 nucleotides read TGTGCCTGGCAGGGGACGGGGCGGGAAGCTTTCTTT. This sequence encodes CAWQGTGREAFF. This chain joins TRBV30 and TRBJ1-1; D is perhaps TRBD1 (6 bases). CDR3 length: 12 amino acids. The V gene lost 5 bases and the J gene lost 8 bases, with 15 bases spanning the gap. The germline V gene has CDR1 GTSNPN and CDR2 SVGIG (reference sequence).

This rearrangement joins TRBV18 to TRBJ2-7, with D perhaps TRBD1 (6 bases). The germline gives CDR1 KGHSH, CDR2 LQKENI. The CDR3 is made up of 13 amino acids. V lost 4 bases and J lost 7, with 14 bases in between. The CDR3 sequence: CASSLRQDGEQYF. CDR3 nucleotide sequence: TGTGCCAGCTCACTCCGACAGGATGGAGAGCAGTACTTC.

The chain employs TRBV27 and TRBJ2-1; D is undetermined. This CDR3 is 13 amino acids long. Trimming stripped 3 bases from V and 9 bases from J, with 12 bases between. Germline lookup yields CDR1 MNHEY and CDR2 SMNVEV (reference sequence). The CDR3 nucleotides read TGTGCCAGCAGTTTTCTTGGTGGCACTGAGCAGTTCTTC. Amino acids: CASSFLGGTEQFF.

The chain has TRBV7-9 and TRBJ2-2, with D possibly being TRBD2 (5 bases). The germline V gene has CDR1 SEHNR and CDR2 FQNEAQ (reference sequence). The CDR3 spans 14 residues. Trimming left V 3 bases short and J 3 bases short, with 8 bases between. The CDR3 reads CASSFTRDTGELFF. CDR3 DNA: TGTGCCAGCAGCTTCACGAGGGACACCGGGGAGCTGTTTTTT.

This clone showed up just a few times. This chain uses TRBV29-1 with TRBJ1-1, with D uncertain. With 6 bases removed from V and 4 bases from J, the gap between germline ends came to 12 bases. The CDR3 spans 12 residues. Germline CDR1 reads SQVTM; CDR2 reads ANQGSEA. As DNA, the CDR3 is TGCAGCGTCCATACTTTGAGCACTGAAGCTTTCTTT. It codes for CSVHTLSTEAFF.

The chain links TRBV19 to TRBJ2-5; 12 bases line up with TRBD1. V shed 7 bases and J 4 bases; nucleotides not matched to a gene: 1. CDR3 length: 13 amino acids. Germline values: CDR1 LNHDA, CDR2 SQIVND (reference sequence). In DNA, the CDR3 is TGTGCCAGTAAGGGACAGGGGGCAGAGACCCAGTACTTC. Translating gives CASKGQGAETQYF. Variable domain in full (rest from reference TRBV19 and TRBJ2-5): DGGITQSPKYLFRKEGQNVTLSCEQNLNHDAMYWYRQDPGQGLRLIYYSQIVNDFQKGDIAEGYSVSREKKESFPLTVTSAQKNPTAFYLCASKGQGAETQYFGPGTRLLVL.

The chain carries TRBV5-6 and TRBJ1-6; 7 positions agree with TRBD1. J was trimmed by 7 bases and V by 3 bases; bases with no gene match: 4. Germline lookup yields CDR1 SGHDT and CDR2 YYEEEE. The CDR3 runs to 14 residues. The CDR3: CASSSPRGNSPLHF. CDR3 DNA: TGTGCCAGCAGCTCTCCCAGGGGGAATTCACCCCTCCACTTT.

The chain combines TRBV7-2 with TRBJ2-5; D is unclear. The germline V gene has CDR1 SGHTA and CDR2 FQGNSA. CDR3 size: 12 residues. V lost 5 bases, J lost 5 bases, and 9 bases lay in between. The DNA of the CDR3 is TGTGCCAGCAGCCCGAGTCGGGAGACCCAGTACTTC. Translation gives CASSPSRETQYF.

The chain employs TRBV9 and TRBJ1-6; tentatively, D is TRBD1 (5 bases). Germline values: CDR1 SGDLS, CDR2 YYNGEE. There are 15 residues in the CDR3. Trimming took off 2 bases at V and 4 bases at J, with 10 bases between the two ends. The CDR3 sequence is CASSVQGSYNSPLHF. CDR3 coding DNA: TGTGCCAGCAGCGTCCAGGGCTCATATAATTCACCCCTCCACTTT.

V and J are TRBV28 and TRBJ1-3; 11 nucleotides align to TRBD1. The CDR3 covers 16 residues. Germline V gives CDR1 MDHEN, CDR2 SYDVKM. V was pared by 2 bases and J by 6 bases, with 6 bases of the junction left unmatched. As DNA, the CDR3 is TGTGCCAGCAGTTTAGCAGGGACAGGGGGTACAAACACCATATATTTT. It yields the protein CASSLAGTGGTNTIYF. The variable domain in full, with the rest retrieved from reference TRBV28 and TRBJ1-3, is DVKVTQSSRYLVKRTGEKVFLECVQDMDHENMFWYRQDPGLGLRLIYFSYDVKMKEKGDIPEGYSVSREKKERFSLILESASTNQTSMYLCASSLAGTGGTNTIYFGEGSWLTVV.